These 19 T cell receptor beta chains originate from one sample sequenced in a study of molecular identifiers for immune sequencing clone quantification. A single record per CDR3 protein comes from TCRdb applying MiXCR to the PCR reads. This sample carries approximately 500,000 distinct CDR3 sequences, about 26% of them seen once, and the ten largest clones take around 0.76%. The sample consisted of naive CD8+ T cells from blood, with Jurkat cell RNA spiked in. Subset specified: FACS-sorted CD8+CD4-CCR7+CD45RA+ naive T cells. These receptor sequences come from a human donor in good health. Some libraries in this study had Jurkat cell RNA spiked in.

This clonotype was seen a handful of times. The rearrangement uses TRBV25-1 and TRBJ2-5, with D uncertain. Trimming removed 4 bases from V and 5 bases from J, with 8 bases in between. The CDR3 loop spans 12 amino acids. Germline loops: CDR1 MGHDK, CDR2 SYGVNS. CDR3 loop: CASSVLGETQYF. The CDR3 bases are TGTGCCAGCAGTGTTCTCGGGGAGACCCAGTACTTC. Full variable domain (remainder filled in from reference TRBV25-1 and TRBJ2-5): EADIYQTPRYLVIGTGKKITLECSQTMGHDKMYWYQQDPGMELHLIHYSYGVNSTEKGDLSSESTVSRIRTEHFPLTLESARPSHTSQYLCASSVLGETQYFGPGTRLLVL.

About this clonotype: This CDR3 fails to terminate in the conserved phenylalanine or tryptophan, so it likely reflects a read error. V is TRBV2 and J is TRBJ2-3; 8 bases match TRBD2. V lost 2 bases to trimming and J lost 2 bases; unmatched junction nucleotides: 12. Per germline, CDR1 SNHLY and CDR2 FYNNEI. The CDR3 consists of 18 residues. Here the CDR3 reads CASSETPSAGGYTDTQYS. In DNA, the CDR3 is TGTGCCAGCAGTGAAACCCCCAGTGCGGGGGGATACACAGATACGCAGTATTCT.

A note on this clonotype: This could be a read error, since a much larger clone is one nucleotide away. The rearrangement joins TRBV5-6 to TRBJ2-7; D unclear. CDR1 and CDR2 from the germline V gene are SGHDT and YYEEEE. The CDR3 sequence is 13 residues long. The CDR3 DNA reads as TGTGCCAGCAACTTGGGCCCGCCCTACGAGCAGTACTTC. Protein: CASNLGPPYEQYF.

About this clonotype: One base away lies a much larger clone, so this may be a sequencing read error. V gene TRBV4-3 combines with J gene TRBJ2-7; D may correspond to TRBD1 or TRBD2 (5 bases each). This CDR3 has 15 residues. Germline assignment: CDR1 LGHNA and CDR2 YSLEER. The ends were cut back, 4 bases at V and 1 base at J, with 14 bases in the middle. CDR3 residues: CASSPGTCRSYEQYF. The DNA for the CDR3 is TGCGCCAGCAGCCCCGGGACCTGTAGGTCCTACGAGCAGTACTTC.

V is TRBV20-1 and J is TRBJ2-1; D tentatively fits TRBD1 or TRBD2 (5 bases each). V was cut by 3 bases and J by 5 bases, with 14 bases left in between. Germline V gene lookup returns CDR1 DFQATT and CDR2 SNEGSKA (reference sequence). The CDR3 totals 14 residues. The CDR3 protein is CSASIVWGNNEQFF. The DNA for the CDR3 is TGCAGTGCTAGTATTGTATGGGGGAACAATGAGCAGTTCTTC.

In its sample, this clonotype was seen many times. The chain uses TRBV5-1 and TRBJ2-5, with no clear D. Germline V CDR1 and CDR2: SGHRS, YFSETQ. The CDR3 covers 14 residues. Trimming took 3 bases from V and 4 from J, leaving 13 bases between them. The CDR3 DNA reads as TGCGCCAGCAGCTGGACGGGTTTGGGAGAGACCCAGTACTTC. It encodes CASSWTGLGETQYF.

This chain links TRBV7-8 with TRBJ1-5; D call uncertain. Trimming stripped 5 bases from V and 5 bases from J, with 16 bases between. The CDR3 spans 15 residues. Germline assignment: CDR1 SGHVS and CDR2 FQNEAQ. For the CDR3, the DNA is TGTGCCAGCAGCCCCGAAGGTGGTGGCGATCAGCCCCAGCATTTT. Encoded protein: CASSPEGGGDQPQHF.

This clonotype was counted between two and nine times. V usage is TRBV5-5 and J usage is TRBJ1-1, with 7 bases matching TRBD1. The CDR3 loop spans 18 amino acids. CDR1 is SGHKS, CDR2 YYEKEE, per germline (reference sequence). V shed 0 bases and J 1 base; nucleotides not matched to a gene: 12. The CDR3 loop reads CASSLEVSGQLPNTEAFF. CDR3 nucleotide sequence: TGTGCCAGCAGCTTGGAGGTGTCGGGACAGCTGCCGAACACTGAAGCTTTCTTT.

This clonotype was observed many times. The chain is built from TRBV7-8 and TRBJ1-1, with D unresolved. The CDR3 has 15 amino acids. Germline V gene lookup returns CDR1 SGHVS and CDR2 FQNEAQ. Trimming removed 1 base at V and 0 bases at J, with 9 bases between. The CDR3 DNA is TGTGCCAGCAGCTTAGTTCCAGGCATGAACACTGAAGCTTTCTTT. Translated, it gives CASSLVPGMNTEAFF.

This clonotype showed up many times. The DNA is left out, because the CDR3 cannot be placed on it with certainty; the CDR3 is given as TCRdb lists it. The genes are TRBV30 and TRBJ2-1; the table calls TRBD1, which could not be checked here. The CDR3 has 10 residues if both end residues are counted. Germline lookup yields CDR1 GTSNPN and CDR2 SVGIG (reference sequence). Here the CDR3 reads CAWGQGSKFF.

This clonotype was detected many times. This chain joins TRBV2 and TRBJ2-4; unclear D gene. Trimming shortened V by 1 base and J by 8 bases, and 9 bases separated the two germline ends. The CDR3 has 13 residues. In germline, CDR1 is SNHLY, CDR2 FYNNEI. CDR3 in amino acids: CASSEGPLHIQYF. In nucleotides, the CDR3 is TGTGCCAGCAGTGAAGGCCCCCTCCACATTCAGTACTTC.

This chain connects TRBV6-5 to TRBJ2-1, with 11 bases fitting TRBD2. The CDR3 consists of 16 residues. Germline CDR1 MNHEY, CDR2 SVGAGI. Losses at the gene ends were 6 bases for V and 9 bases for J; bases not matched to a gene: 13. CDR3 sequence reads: CASSPSLAGGIGEQFF. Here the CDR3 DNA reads TGTGCCAGCAGCCCTTCTCTAGCGGGAGGCATCGGTGAGCAGTTCTTC.

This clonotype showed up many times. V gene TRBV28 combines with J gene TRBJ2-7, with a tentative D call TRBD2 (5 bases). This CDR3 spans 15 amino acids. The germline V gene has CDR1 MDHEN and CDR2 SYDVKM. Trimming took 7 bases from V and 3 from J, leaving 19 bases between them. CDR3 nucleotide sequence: TGTGCCAGCAATGGGCCTAGCCAGTCCCTCTACGAGCAGTACTTC. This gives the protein CASNGPSQSLYEQYF.

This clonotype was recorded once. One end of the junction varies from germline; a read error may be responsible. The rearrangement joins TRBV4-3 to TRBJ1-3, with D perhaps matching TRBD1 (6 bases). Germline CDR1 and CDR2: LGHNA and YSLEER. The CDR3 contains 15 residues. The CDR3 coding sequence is TGCGCCAGCAGCCAGGACAGCTACTCTGGAAACTCCATATATTTT. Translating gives CASSQDSYSGNSIYF.

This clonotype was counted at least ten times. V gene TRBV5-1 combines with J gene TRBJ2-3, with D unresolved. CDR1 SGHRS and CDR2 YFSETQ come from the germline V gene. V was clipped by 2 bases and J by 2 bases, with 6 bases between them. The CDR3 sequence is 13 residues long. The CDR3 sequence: CASSFGVTDTQYF. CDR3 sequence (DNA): TGCGCCAGCAGCTTTGGGGTCACAGATACGCAGTATTTT.

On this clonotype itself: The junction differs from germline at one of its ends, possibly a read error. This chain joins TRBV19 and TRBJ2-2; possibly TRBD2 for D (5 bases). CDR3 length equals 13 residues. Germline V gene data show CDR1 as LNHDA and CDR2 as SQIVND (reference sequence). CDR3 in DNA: TGTGCCAGTAGTTTGGCAGACACCGGGGAGCTGGTTTTT. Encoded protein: CASSLADTGELVF.

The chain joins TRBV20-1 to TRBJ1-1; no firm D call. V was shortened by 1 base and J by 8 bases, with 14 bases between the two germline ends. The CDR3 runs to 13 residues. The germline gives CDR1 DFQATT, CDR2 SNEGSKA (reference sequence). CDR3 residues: CSARAPFTEEAFF. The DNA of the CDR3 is TGCAGTGCTAGAGCCCCCTTTACCGAGGAAGCTTTCTTT.

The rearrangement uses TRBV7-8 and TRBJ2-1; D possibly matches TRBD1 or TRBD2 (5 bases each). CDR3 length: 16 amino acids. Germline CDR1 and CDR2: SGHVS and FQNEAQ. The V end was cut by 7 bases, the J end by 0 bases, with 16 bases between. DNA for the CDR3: TGTGCCAGCATCCCTACTCGGGGCAGCTCCTACAATGAGCAGTTCTTC. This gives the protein CASIPTRGSSYNEQFF. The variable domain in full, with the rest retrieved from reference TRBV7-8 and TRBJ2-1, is GAGVSQSPRYKVAKRGQDVALRCDPISGHVSLFWYQQALGQGPEFLTYFQNEAQLDKSGLPSDRFFAERPEGSVSTLKIQRTQQEDSAVYLCASIPTRGSSYNEQFFGPGTRLTVL.

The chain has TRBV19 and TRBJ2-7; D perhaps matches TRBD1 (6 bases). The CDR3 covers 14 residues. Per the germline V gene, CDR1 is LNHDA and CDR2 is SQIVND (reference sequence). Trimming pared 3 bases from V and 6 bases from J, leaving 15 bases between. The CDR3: CASSMTGSPVEQYF. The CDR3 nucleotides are TGTGCCAGTAGTATGACAGGATCTCCTGTCGAGCAGTACTTC.